This T cell receptor beta chain was retrieved from a study of post-analysis software for immune sequencing data. Remarks on this clonotype: Its antigen is unidentified.

Germline V CDR1 and CDR2: DFQATT, SNEGSKA (reference sequence). This CDR3 has 14 amino acids. Germline trimming cut 3 bases from V and 3 bases from J; bases unmatched to any gene: 6. Study results and caveats: The study found TRBV5-6, TRBV5-1 and TRBV20-1 among five or six TRBV segments more frequent in patients than controls.

Unique molecular identifiers were carried by the TCR beta cDNA libraries. Each CDR3 protein is one row after TCRdb ran MiXCR on the PCR reads. The sample includes hundreds of thousands of distinct CDR3 sequences, roughly three fifths seen only once; the top ten take around 10%. The sequence derives from a girl aged 2 to 9 with multiple sclerosis. This chain uses TRBV20-1 with TRBJ2-7, with 9 bases matching TRBD2. The specimen sequenced was blood. CDR3 coding DNA: TGCAGTGCTAGCCCAGCGGGAGGCCGCTACGAGCAGTACTTC. It encodes CSASPAGGRYEQYF.